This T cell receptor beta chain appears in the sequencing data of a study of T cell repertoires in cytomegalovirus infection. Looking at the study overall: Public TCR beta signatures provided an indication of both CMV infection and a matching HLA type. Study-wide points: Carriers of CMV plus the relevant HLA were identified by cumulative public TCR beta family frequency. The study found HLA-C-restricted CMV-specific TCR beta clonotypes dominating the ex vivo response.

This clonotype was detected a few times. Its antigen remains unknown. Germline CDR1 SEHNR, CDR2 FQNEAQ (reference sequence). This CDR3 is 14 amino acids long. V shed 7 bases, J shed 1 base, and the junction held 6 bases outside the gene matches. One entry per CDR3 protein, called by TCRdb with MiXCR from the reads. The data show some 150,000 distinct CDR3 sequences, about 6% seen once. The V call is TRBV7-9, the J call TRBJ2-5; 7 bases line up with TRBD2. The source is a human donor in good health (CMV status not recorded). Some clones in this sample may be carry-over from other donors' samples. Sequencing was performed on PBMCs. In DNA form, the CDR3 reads TGTGCCAGCAACGGCGCGGGGGTCCAAGAGACCCAGTACTTC. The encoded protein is CASNGAGVQETQYF.